Following are 23 T cell receptor beta chains from one sample sequenced in a study of blood T cell repertoires in COVID-19. Produced via immunoSEQ multiplex PCR; TCRdb's table is partial and in-frame only. The data show approximately 270,000 clones, about 91% seen once. Sequencing used peripheral blood. These receptors were taken from a woman between 25 and 40 years old with COVID-19, enrolled during active disease.

This chain connects TRBV9 to TRBJ1-2; 8 positions match TRBD1. This CDR3 has 16 residues. The V segment lost 3 bases and the J segment 4 bases; nucleotides outside the gene matches: 11. Looked up from germline, CDR1 is SGDLS and CDR2 is YYNGEE. The CDR3 is CASSDAVDRAFYGYTF. The CDR3 DNA is TGTGCCAGCAGCGACGCCGTGGACAGGGCCTTCTATGGCTACACCTTC.

V usage is TRBV19 and J usage is TRBJ2-5; 7 nucleotides agree with TRBD1. With V trimmed by 6 bases and J by 6 bases, 10 bases remained unmatched. Germline values: CDR1 LNHDA, CDR2 SQIVND (reference sequence). This CDR3 has 14 residues. The CDR3 nucleotides are TGTGCCAGTAGCGACAGGGCTGGTTCGCAGACCCAGTACTTC. It yields the protein CASSDRAGSQTQYF.

This clone was counted only a few times. V usage is TRBV24-1 and J usage is TRBJ2-1; 12 nucleotides align to TRBD2. This CDR3 has 16 amino acids. Per the germline V gene, CDR1 is KGHDR and CDR2 is SFDVKD. With 4 bases clipped from V and 5 bases from J, the junction kept 5 bases outside the gene matches. CDR3 protein: CATSDLTSGSHNEQFF. In DNA form, the CDR3 reads TGTGCCACCAGTGACTTGACTAGCGGGAGCCACAATGAGCAGTTCTTC.

This sequence joins TRBV18 and TRBJ1-4; TRBD1 aligns across 7 bases. The CDR3 consists of 16 residues. After removal of 6 bases from V and 0 bases from J, the junction contained 7 bases not matched to a gene. Germline V gene lookup returns CDR1 KGHSH and CDR2 LQKENI. CDR3 region: CASSKTGPTTNEKLFF. The CDR3 region has the DNA TGTGCCAGCTCCAAGACAGGGCCTACAACTAATGAAAAACTGTTTTTT.

The V call is TRBV7-6, the J call TRBJ2-1; the D gene is possibly TRBD2 (7 bases). The germline CDR1 and CDR2 sequences are SGHVS and FNYEAQ. The germline V and J ends were trimmed by 4 bases and 0 bases, with 16 bases remaining between them. The CDR3 totals 17 residues. The CDR3 here is CASSYNGGLSSYNEQFF. The CDR3 DNA follows: TGTGCCAGCAGCTACAACGGGGGGCTTAGCTCCTACAATGAGCAGTTCTTC.

V is TRBV6-2 or TRBV6-3 and J is TRBJ2-2, with TRBD1 as a possible D gene (6 bases). V lost 5 bases and J lost 6, with 16 bases in between. Germline V lookup: CDR1 MNHEY, CDR2 SVGEGT. The CDR3 extends over 15 amino acids. As DNA, the CDR3 is TGTGCCAGCAGTCGGATAAACACAGGGCCCGGGGAGCTGTTTTTT. Translation gives CASSRINTGPGELFF.

The chain couples TRBV6-5 to TRBJ1-6; 7 bases map to TRBD1. The CDR3 covers 15 residues. Germline CDR1 and CDR2: MNHEY and SVGAGI. J was trimmed by 7 bases and V by 5 bases; bases with no gene match: 8. CDR3 DNA: TGTGCCAGCAGTCGAGGACAGGCTGGAAATTCACCCCTCCACTTT. Amino acid sequence: CASSRGQAGNSPLHF.

The V and J genes are TRBV28 and TRBJ2-7; 8 bases are shared with TRBD2. CDR3 length: 21 residues. With V trimmed by 3 bases and J by 0 bases, 22 bases remained unmatched. Germline CDR1 is MDHEN and CDR2 is SYDVKM. CDR3 sequence: CASSFSGMGLGLRESSYEQYF. CDR3 nucleotides: TGTGCCAGCAGTTTTAGCGGTATGGGACTAGGTCTTCGGGAAAGCTCCTACGAGCAGTACTTC.

The sample holds a few counts of this clone. The J gene is TRBJ2-5, the V gene TRBV9, with 8 bases matching TRBD2. In germline, CDR1 is SGDLS, CDR2 YYNGEE. V shed 3 bases and J 3 bases; nucleotides not matched to a gene: 13. The CDR3 runs 17 residues. CDR3 residues: CASSERSGGDGKETQYF. The CDR3 DNA follows: TGTGCCAGCAGCGAACGAAGCGGGGGAGATGGAAAAGAGACCCAGTACTTC. The whole variable domain, filled in from reference TRBV9 and TRBJ2-5, reads DSGVTQTPKHLITATGQRVTLRCSPRSGDLSVYWYQQSLDQGLQFLIQYYNGEERAKGNILERFSAQQFPDLHSELNLSSLELGDSALYFCASSERSGGDGKETQYFGPGTRLLVL.

The gene calls are TRBV7-2 and TRBJ2-1; 10 bases map to TRBD1. V gave up 4 bases and J gave up 6 bases; unmatched junction bases: 6. The CDR3 has 15 residues. Per germline, CDR1 SGHTA and CDR2 FQGNSA. The CDR3 spells CASSSGQGSFNEQFF. Here the CDR3 DNA reads TGTGCCAGCAGCTCGGGACAGGGGTCTTTCAATGAGCAGTTCTTC.

This chain joins TRBV5-1 and TRBJ2-1, with 8 bases lining up with TRBD2. The CDR3 runs 12 residues. Germline CDR1 is SGHRS and CDR2 is YFSETQ. The V gene end was trimmed by 0 bases and the J gene end by 15 bases; junction bases not matched to a gene: 5. The CDR3, as DNA: TGCGCCAGCAGCTTGGCGGGGGGGCCTCTGTTCTTC. Its translation is CASSLAGGPLFF.

The J gene is TRBJ1-2, the V gene TRBV2; 7 nucleotides line up with TRBD1. This CDR3 is 13 amino acids long. Germline V CDR1 and CDR2: SNHLY, FYNNEI. V dropped 6 bases and J dropped 10; count of bases not matched to a gene: 11. The CDR3 here is CASSFTGTENYTF. The CDR3 region has the DNA TGTGCCAGCAGCTTCACCGGGACAGAAAACTACACCTTC.

The chain couples TRBV19 to TRBJ1-6; 8 bases agree with TRBD1. Looked up from germline, CDR1 is LNHDA and CDR2 is SQIVND (reference sequence). The CDR3 sequence is 16 residues long. The V gene end was trimmed by 6 bases and the J gene end by 0 bases; junction bases not matched to a gene: 4. Written as DNA, the CDR3 is TGTGCCAGTAGCCTACAGGGGGGCTCCTATAATTCACCCCTCCACTTT. Protein: CASSLQGGSYNSPLHF.

CDR3 DNA sequence: TGTGCCAGAAGCTTCTTGGGGACTAGCGGGAATGAGCAGTACGTC. Translated: CARSFLGTSGNEQYV. The rearrangement links TRBV5-3 to TRBJ2-7; TRBD2 matches 13 bases. TRBV5-3 counts as an open reading frame of uncertain function. Trimming cost V 2 bases and J 7 bases; bases outside gene matches: 6. This CDR3 contains 15 residues.

V usage is TRBV11-2 and J usage is TRBJ1-6; 9 nucleotides line up with TRBD1. Germline V gives CDR1 SGHAT, CDR2 FQNNGV. After removal of 5 bases from V and 9 bases from J, the junction contained 2 bases not matched to a gene. The CDR3 has 13 residues. CDR3 DNA: TGTGCCAGCAGCCCGGACAGGGGTTCACCCCTCCACTTT. Amino acids: CASSPDRGSPLHF.

This clone came up a few times. This chain links TRBV19 with TRBJ1-3, with TRBD1 matching 8 bases. The V segment lost 5 bases and the J segment 6 bases; nucleotides outside the gene matches: 6. The germline V gene has CDR1 LNHDA and CDR2 SQIVND (reference sequence). The CDR3 contains 14 residues. CDR3 residues: CASSSDRVENTIYF. CDR3 bases: TGTGCCAGTAGTTCGGACAGGGTTGAAAACACCATATATTTT.

The V and J genes are TRBV11-3 and TRBJ2-7; D gene unclear. In germline, CDR1 is SGHNT, CDR2 YENEEA. Trimming removed 2 bases from V and 3 bases from J, with 8 bases in between. The CDR3 runs 13 residues. The CDR3 DNA reads TGTGCCAGCAGCTTACGAACCTACTACGAGCAGTACGTC. It encodes CASSLRTYYEQYV.

The chain recombines TRBV27 with TRBJ2-7, with D perhaps matching TRBD1 (6 bases). In germline, CDR1 is MNHEY, CDR2 SMNVEV (reference sequence). The CDR3 runs to 14 residues. Trimming cost V 5 bases and J 3 bases, with 14 bases left between them. The CDR3 region has the DNA TGTGCCAGCAGTCCCAACCGAGGGGGCTACGAGCAGTACGTC. Its protein is CASSPNRGGYEQYV.

The J gene is TRBJ1-1, the V gene TRBV5-1, with D perhaps TRBD1 (6 bases). Trimming took off 4 bases at V and 6 bases at J, with 16 bases between the two ends. This CDR3 has 14 amino acids. Germline CDR1 and CDR2: SGHRS and YFSETQ. The CDR3 loop reads CASSPRTETAEAFF. CDR3 bases: TGCGCCAGCAGCCCGAGGACAGAAACTGCTGAAGCTTTCTTT.

The chain couples TRBV13 to TRBJ2-7, with TRBD1 matching over 8 bases. This CDR3 spans 15 amino acids. From germline, CDR1 is PRHDT and CDR2 FYEKMQ (reference sequence). The junction had 5 bases not matched to a gene; V was cut back by 3 bases and J by 1 base. DNA for the CDR3: TGTGCCAGCAGCTTGGGGACAGGCCCTTCCTACGAGCAGTACTTC. Protein: CASSLGTGPSYEQYF.

The genes are TRBV4-2 and TRBJ1-6; 10 bases are a match to TRBD1. The V gene's germline CDR1 is LGHNA and CDR2 YNFKEQ. J lost 9 bases, V lost 0 bases, and 5 bases had no gene match. This CDR3 contains 16 residues. For the CDR3, the DNA is TGTGCCAGCAGCCAAGATGACAGGGGGCTTGGTTCACCCCTCCACTTT. Translating it yields CASSQDDRGLGSPLHF.

The chain links TRBV5-4 to TRBJ2-2, with no clear D. The CDR3 contains 13 residues. Trimming removed 5 bases from V and 6 bases from J, with 11 bases in between. Germline CDR1 and CDR2: SGHNT and YYREEE (reference sequence). The CDR3 sequence is CASRRQNPGELFF. DNA for the CDR3: TGTGCCAGCAGGAGACAAAACCCCGGGGAGCTGTTTTTT.

The J gene is TRBJ2-1, the V gene TRBV5-1, with TRBD2 identical over 10 bases. Trimming removed 5 bases from V and 7 bases from J; junction bases left unmatched: 6. This CDR3 has 14 amino acids. CDR1 is SGHRS and CDR2 is YFSETQ in the germline V gene. The DNA for the CDR3 is TGCGCCAGCAGTATAACTAGCGGGAATAATGAGCAGTTCTTC. Residues: CASSITSGNNEQFF.